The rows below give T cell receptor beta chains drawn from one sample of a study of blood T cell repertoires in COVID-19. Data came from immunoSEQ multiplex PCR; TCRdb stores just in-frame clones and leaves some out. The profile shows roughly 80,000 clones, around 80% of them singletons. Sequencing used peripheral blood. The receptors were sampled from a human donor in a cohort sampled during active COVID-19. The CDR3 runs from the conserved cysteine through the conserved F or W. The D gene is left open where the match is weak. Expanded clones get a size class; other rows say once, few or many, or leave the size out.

CASSTTGLGGYTF,TGTGCCAGCAGCACAACAGGTTTGGGTGGCTACACCTTC,TRBV7-2,-,TRBJ1-2,-
CASSIPPGLARSDTQYF,TGTGCCAGCAGCATACCTCCGGGACTAGCGAGGAGCGATACGCAGTATTTT,TRBV7-2,-,TRBJ2-3,TRBD2
CASSFGAPTEAFF,TGTGCCAGCAGCTTTGGGGCCCCCACTGAAGCTTTCTTT,TRBV5-5,-,TRBJ1-1,-
CATSDAGGLDTQYF,TGTGCCACCAGTGATGCGGGGGGCTTGGATACGCAGTATTTT,TRBV24-1,-,TRBJ2-3,TRBD2
CASSSVGGADTQYF,TGTGCTAGCAGCTCCGTTGGGGGGGCAGATACGCAGTATTTT,TRBV7-7,-,TRBJ2-3,TRBD2
CASSDRDKSYEQYF,TGCGCCAGCAGTGACCGGGATAAGTCCTACGAGCAGTACTTC,TRBV10-2,once,TRBJ2-7,-
CASSPATRLDGELFF,TGCGCCAGCAGCCCGGCGACTAGATTGGACGGGGAGCTGTTTTTT,TRBV5-1,many,TRBJ2-2,-
CASSSKTGYGEKLFF,TGTGCCAGCAGCTCGAAGACAGGGTATGGCGAAAAACTGTTTTTT,TRBV5-4,-,TRBJ1-4,TRBD1
CASGTSGTDTQYF,TGTGCCAGTGGGACTAGCGGCACAGATACGCAGTATTTT,TRBV2,-,TRBJ2-3,TRBD2
CASRPPRGGGAGGELFF,TGTGCCAGCAGACCACCGCGTGGCGGGGGGGCGGGCGGGGAGCTGTTTTTT,TRBV7-8,-,TRBJ2-2,TRBD2
CAISKGGLSTDTQYF,TGTGCCATCAGCAAGGGGGGGCTTAGTACAGATACGCAGTATTTT,TRBV2,once,TRBJ2-3,-
CASRRGLWGVGANEQFF,TGTGCCAGCAGGAGGGGACTGTGGGGAGTTGGGGCCAATGAGCAGTTCTTC,TRBV2,once,TRBJ2-1,-
CASSQGDYQETQYF,TGTGCCAGCTCACAAGGGGACTACCAAGAGACCCAGTACTTC,TRBV18,-,TRBJ2-5,-
CASRKRVNRANSPLHF,TGTGCCAGCAGAAAAAGGGTTAACAGGGCTAATTCACCCCTCCACTTT,TRBV21-1,once,TRBJ1-6,-